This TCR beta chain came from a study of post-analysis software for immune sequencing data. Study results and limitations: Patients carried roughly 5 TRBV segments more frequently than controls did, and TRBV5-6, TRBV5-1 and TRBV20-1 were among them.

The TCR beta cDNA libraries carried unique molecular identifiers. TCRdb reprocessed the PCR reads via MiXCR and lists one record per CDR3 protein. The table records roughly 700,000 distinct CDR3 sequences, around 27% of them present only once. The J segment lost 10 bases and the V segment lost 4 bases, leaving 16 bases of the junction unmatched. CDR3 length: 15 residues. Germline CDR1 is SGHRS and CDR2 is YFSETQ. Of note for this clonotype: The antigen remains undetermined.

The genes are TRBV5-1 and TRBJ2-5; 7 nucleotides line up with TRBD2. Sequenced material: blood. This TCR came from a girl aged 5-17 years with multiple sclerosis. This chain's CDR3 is CASSPGGTPSEDQYF. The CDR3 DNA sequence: TGCGCCAGCAGCCCGGGAGGTACTCCCAGTGAGGACCAGTACTTC.